The 23 T cell receptor beta chains listed next were all sequenced from one sample in a study of shared clonotypes between healthy human individuals. Measured with immunoSEQ multiplex PCR; TCRdb has only the in-frame clones, and not every one. There are about 1.5 million clones in the sample; 98% occur only once, and roughly 0.42% lies in the top ten. The source material was naive CD4+ T cells sorted from blood. The subset: CD45RA+ positively selected. All receptors come from a man in his thirties or forties in good health.

As for this clone: Other DNA sequences in the same sample also yield this CDR3. V gene TRBV5-1 combines with J gene TRBJ2-5; no reliable D call. V was cut by 0 bases and J by 3 bases, with 9 bases left in between. From germline, CDR1 is SGHRS and CDR2 YFSETQ. This CDR3 is 14 amino acids long. Written as DNA, the CDR3 is TGCGCCAGCAGCTTGGGAGGAAGGGAAGAGACCCAGTACTTC. Residues: CASSLGGREETQYF.

This chain connects TRBV18 to TRBJ1-2; 9 bases are shared with TRBD1. The CDR3 covers 15 residues. After removal of 4 bases from V and 3 bases from J, the junction contained 6 bases not matched to a gene. Germline CDR1 and CDR2: KGHSH and LQKENI. The CDR3 DNA reads TGTGCCAGCTCACAGAGGACAGGGGATTACTATGGCTACACCTTC. Protein sequence: CASSQRTGDYYGYTF.

Details on this clone: Other DNA sequences in the sample encode the same CDR3. The chain carries TRBV29-1 and TRBJ1-2; D ambiguous. This CDR3 region has 12 residues. The V gene lost 4 bases and the J gene lost 2 bases, with 8 bases spanning the gap. CDR1 is SQVTM, CDR2 ANQGSEA, per germline. CDR3 amino acids: CSVGGGNYGYTF. Here the CDR3 DNA reads TGCAGCGTTGGGGGAGGAAACTATGGCTACACCTTC.

CDR3 in amino acids: CASSKLAGTADTQYF. CDR3 coding DNA: TGTGCCAGCTCAAAACTAGCGGGGACGGCAGATACGCAGTATTTT. The chain joins TRBV18 to TRBJ2-3; 10 bases are shared with TRBD2. Germline CDR1 reads KGHSH; CDR2 reads LQKENI. The CDR3 is 15 amino acids. With 5 bases clipped from V and 4 bases from J, the junction kept 6 bases outside the gene matches.

V gene TRBV4-3 combines with J gene TRBJ2-2; D is undetermined. Looked up from germline, CDR1 is LGHNA and CDR2 is YSLEER. The V end lost 1 base, the J end lost 1 base, and 10 bases lay between the germline ends. The CDR3 contains 16 residues. In DNA, the CDR3 is TGCGCCAGCAGCCAAGTAAAGAACCTGAACACCGGGGAGCTGTTTTTT. The encoded protein is CASSQVKNLNTGELFF.

Only one count was recorded for this clone. This sequence joins TRBV7-2 and TRBJ2-5; tentative D call: TRBD1 (6 bases). V was cut by 7 bases and J by 4 bases, with 19 bases left in between. Per germline, CDR1 SGHTA and CDR2 FQGNSA. This CDR3 region has 15 residues. The CDR3 DNA sequence: TGTGCCAGCACGATACAGGGTCAAGGGGGAGAGACCCAGTACTTC. Amino acids: CASTIQGQGGETQYF.

The J gene is TRBJ1-1, the V gene TRBV7-2; 7 nucleotides agree with TRBD1. The CDR3 runs to 16 residues. CDR1 SGHTA and CDR2 FQGNSA come from the germline V gene. Trimming cost V 5 bases and J 4 bases; bases outside gene matches: 13. DNA for the CDR3: TGTGCCAGCAGCGCAACACGACAGGGAAAGGGCACTGAAGCTTTCTTT. Translated, it gives CASSATRQGKGTEAFF. Full variable domain (outside the CDR3, taken from reference TRBV7-2 and TRBJ1-1): GAGVSQSPSNKVTEKGKDVELRCDPISGHTALYWYRQSLGQGLEFLIYFQGNSAPDKSGLPSDRFSAERTGGSVSTLTIQRTQQEDSAVYLCASSATRQGKGTEAFFGQGTRLTVV.

V and J are TRBV27 and TRBJ2-7; TRBD2 might be the D (6 bases). Deletions cut 2 bases from V and 2 bases from J, with 10 bases between. CDR3 size: 14 residues. Per the germline V gene, CDR1 is MNHEY and CDR2 is SMNVEV (reference sequence). CDR3 amino acids: CASSLGGVTYEQYF. CDR3 sequence (DNA): TGTGCCAGCAGTTTAGGCGGGGTAACCTACGAGCAGTACTTC.

V gene TRBV6-1 combines with J gene TRBJ2-7; TRBD1 agrees at 9 bases. The CDR3 runs to 15 residues. The J segment lost 1 base and the V segment lost 4 bases, leaving 5 bases of the junction unmatched. From germline, CDR1 is MNHNS and CDR2 SASEGT. This CDR3 is CASSVTGTGSYEQYF. The CDR3 bases are TGTGCCAGCAGTGTAACCGGGACAGGGTCCTACGAGCAGTACTTC.

Note on this clone: Other DNA sequences within the sample encode an identical CDR3. The chain carries TRBV5-4 and TRBJ1-5; 8 nucleotides line up with TRBD1. Germline V gene data show CDR1 as SGHNT and CDR2 as YYREEE (reference sequence). The CDR3 covers 14 residues. J gave up 4 bases and V 2 bases, and 2 bases lay outside the gene matches. DNA of the CDR3: TGTGCCAGCAGCTTAGACAGGGGTAATCAGCCCCAGCATTTT. Amino acid sequence: CASSLDRGNQPQHF.

The DNA for the CDR3 is TGTGCCAGCAGTGGCCGGGACAGGTTTTTATATGGCTACACCTTC. Its translation: CASSGRDRFLYGYTF. The rearrangement uses TRBV6-1 and TRBJ1-2, with 8 nucleotides matching TRBD1. The ends lost 4 bases at V and 5 bases at J; junction bases unmatched: 9. Germline CDR1 is MNHNS and CDR2 is SASEGT. This CDR3 spans 15 amino acids.

V usage is TRBV4-3 and J usage is TRBJ2-1; D gene ambiguous. Trimming cost V 4 bases and J 0 bases, with 7 bases left between them. Germline values: CDR1 LGHNA, CDR2 YSLEER. This CDR3 is 14 amino acids long. CDR3 nucleotides: TGCGCCAGCAGCCGCGGCAGCTCCTACAATGAGCAGTTCTTC. Its translation is CASSRGSSYNEQFF.

This chain links TRBV5-1 with TRBJ1-2, with TRBD1 matching 10 bases. The CDR3 extends over 18 amino acids. CDR1 SGHRS and CDR2 YFSETQ come from the germline V gene. V lost 5 bases and J lost 6; bases outside the gene matches: 19. The CDR3 sequence is CASSPWAGKMTGGHGYTF. CDR3 sequence (DNA): TGCGCCAGCAGTCCTTGGGCGGGGAAGATGACAGGGGGCCATGGCTACACCTTC.

The chain employs TRBV7-2 and TRBJ2-5; 7 nucleotides match TRBD2. Germline loops: CDR1 SGHTA, CDR2 FQGNSA. The V and J ends lost 1 base and 4 bases, in that order; junction bases with no gene match: 15. The CDR3 sequence is 18 residues long. The DNA of the CDR3 is TGTGCCAGCAGCTTAGACCGGCTAGCGGCCTTAAGGGGAGAGACCCAGTACTTC. Protein: CASSLDRLAALRGETQYF. Based on the CDR3 plus reference TRBV7-2 and TRBJ2-5, the full variable domain is GAGVSQSPSNKVTEKGKDVELRCDPISGHTALYWYRQSLGQGLEFLIYFQGNSAPDKSGLPSDRFSAERTGGSVSTLTIQRTQQEDSAVYLCASSLDRLAALRGETQYFGPGTRLLVL.

The rearrangement links TRBV9 to TRBJ2-5, with 7 bases lining up with TRBD2. The CDR3 has 17 amino acids. Germline V gene sequence: CDR1 SGDLS, CDR2 YYNGEE. V gave up 0 bases and J gave up 2 bases; unmatched junction bases: 10. The CDR3, as DNA: TGTGCCAGCAGCGTAGATCCTAGCGGAGCTTCTCAAGAGACCCAGTACTTC. Protein: CASSVDPSGASQETQYF.

The genes are TRBV29-1 and TRBJ2-3, with D perhaps TRBD2 (6 bases). Germline loops: CDR1 SQVTM, CDR2 ANQGSEA. This CDR3 has 14 residues. Trimming stripped 4 bases from V and 0 bases from J, with 11 bases between. DNA of the CDR3: TGCAGCGTTGTATCCCGGGAGAGCACAGATACGCAGTATTTT. It encodes CSVVSRESTDTQYF.

The genes are TRBV9 and TRBJ2-1; D might be TRBD2 (6 bases). The CDR3 contains 16 residues. From germline, CDR1 is SGDLS and CDR2 YYNGEE. Trimming took 2 bases from V and 8 from J, leaving 20 bases between them. The CDR3 nucleotides read TGTGCCAGCAGCGTCGGGGGTAAGCGATGGAGCGATGAGCAGTTCTTC. As protein: CASSVGGKRWSDEQFF.

This clone showed up just a few times. Other nucleotide sequences in the sample specify the same CDR3. The chain is built from TRBV5-1 and TRBJ2-7; D remains ambiguous. Germline V gives CDR1 SGHRS, CDR2 YFSETQ. This CDR3 is built from 13 residues. The V end lost 0 bases, the J end lost 1 base, and 5 bases lay between the germline ends. The CDR3 DNA reads TGCGCCAGCAGCTTGGAAGGGTCCTACGAGCAGTACTTC. This encodes CASSLEGSYEQYF.

The gene calls are TRBV4-1 and TRBJ2-7; D is uncertain. V lost 0 bases and J lost 3, with 24 bases in between. The CDR3 has 19 amino acids. Germline-derived CDR1 and CDR2 are MGHRA and YSYEKL. CDR3 protein: CASSQDHGRAAANIYEQYF. In DNA, the CDR3 is TGCGCCAGCAGCCAAGATCATGGGCGTGCTGCCGCGAATATCTACGAGCAGTACTTC.

The chain joins TRBV6-5 to TRBJ2-7, with a weak D call TRBD2 (5 bases). V lost 7 bases and J 4 bases, leaving 17 bases between the germline ends. The CDR3 totals 14 residues. Germline CDR1 reads MNHEY; CDR2 reads SVGAGI. The CDR3 DNA follows: TGTGCCAGCAAGTCGAGGGAGTTGGCGTACGAGCAGTACTTC. Translating gives CASKSRELAYEQYF.

The chain joins TRBV18 to TRBJ2-3, with 11 positions matching TRBD2. The germline V gene has CDR1 KGHSH and CDR2 LQKENI. The J segment lost 3 bases and the V segment lost 3 bases, leaving 8 bases of the junction unmatched. This CDR3 spans 17 amino acids. Here the CDR3 DNA reads TGTGCCAGCTCACCGAGGTCGACTAGCGGGACAACAGATACGCAGTATTTT. Amino acid sequence: CASSPRSTSGTTDTQYF.

The chain couples TRBV16 to TRBJ2-3; 8 bases map to TRBD1. Per germline, CDR1 KGHSY and CDR2 FQNENV. The CDR3 has 17 residues. The trim removed 4 bases at V and 3 bases at J, leaving 12 bases unmatched. The CDR3 DNA reads as TGTGCCAGCAGCCTCCGGTCAGGGGGCATAACTACAGATACGCAGTATTTT. Amino acids: CASSLRSGGITTDTQYF.

This clone has just one count. The chain couples TRBV19 to TRBJ2-1; unclear D gene. Deletions cut 3 bases from V and 12 bases from J, with 12 bases between. CDR3 size: 12 residues. Germline V gives CDR1 LNHDA, CDR2 SQIVND (reference sequence). CDR3: CASSIDGLRQFF. The DNA of the CDR3 is TGTGCCAGTAGTATTGATGGGCTAAGGCAGTTCTTC.